The 15 T cell receptor beta chains reported below all come from one sample, sequenced in a study of regulatory T cells in long-lasting Graves disease. Researchers made TCR beta libraries by using iRepertoire HTBI primers and running Arm-PCR on CDR3 regions. Each CDR3 protein gets one entry after TCRdb re-called the multiplex PCR reads with MiXCR. The sample records 400,000 to 450,000 distinct CDR3 sequences, about 15% being singletons. Time point specified: newly diagnosed GD, antithyroid drugs for less than 3 months. Construction of the TCR library relied on RNA isolated from PBMCs. These data were likewise used in another study, on T cells in Graves' hyperthyroidism and ophthalmopathy.

This specimen was peripheral blood mononuclear cells (PBMCs), taken at new diagnosis, from a patient treated with antithyroid drugs. Source of these receptors: a woman in her twenties or thirties with Graves disease.

This clonotype was recorded once. A much bigger clone sits one base away, suggesting this may be a read error. V and J are TRBV3-1 and TRBJ2-1, with 13 nucleotides matching TRBD2. The J call is in doubt because the DNA end fits TRBJ2-5 better. This CDR3 comprises 15 residues. Germline V gene lookup returns CDR1 LGHDT and CDR2 YNNKEL (reference sequence). The CDR3 DNA reads TGTGCCAGCAGCGCCCGGACTAGCGGGAGCCAGATCCAGTACTTC. Translation gives CASSARTSGSQIQYF.

Many counts were recorded for this clonotype. The rearrangement links TRBV2 to TRBJ1-2; TRBD1 is a possible D gene (6 bases). Trimming took 3 bases from V and 8 from J, leaving 16 bases between them. The CDR3 sequence is 14 residues long. Germline V gives CDR1 SNHLY, CDR2 FYNNEI. CDR3 amino acids: CASSDVNRVYGYTF. The CDR3 DNA follows: TGTGCCAGCAGTGACGTGAACAGGGTCTACGGCTACACCTTC.

There are many counts of this clonotype. The V call is TRBV6-5, the J call TRBJ2-3, with 8 positions matching TRBD2. This CDR3 is 13 amino acids long. V lost 2 bases, J lost 9 bases, and 4 bases stayed unmatched. Germline CDR1 MNHEY, CDR2 SVGAGI. The CDR3 region has the DNA TGTGCCAGCAGTTACATCGGGAGGGAAACGCAGTATTTT. Translation: CASSYIGRETQYF.

This clonotype occurred many times. The chain couples TRBV6-2 or TRBV6-3 to TRBJ2-7; D gene unclear. V was trimmed by 5 bases and J by 0 bases, leaving 8 bases between them. Germline V gene lookup returns CDR1 MNHEY and CDR2 SVGEGT. CDR3 size: 13 residues. The CDR3 spells CASSDHISYEQYF. For the CDR3, the DNA is TGTGCCAGCAGTGATCACATCTCCTACGAGCAGTACTTC.

This chain links TRBV20-1 with TRBJ1-5; TRBD1 matches 7 bases. Trimming took 6 bases from V and 7 from J; bases not matched to a gene: 9. This CDR3 contains 13 residues. Germline V lookup: CDR1 DFQATT, CDR2 SNEGSKA (reference sequence). Written as DNA, the CDR3 is TGCAGTGCGACGGAAGGGGGCGGACAGCCCCAGCATTTT. Its protein product is CSATEGGGQPQHF.

There are many counts of this clonotype. The J gene is TRBJ1-1, the V gene TRBV27; 7 bases align to TRBD1. Per the germline V gene, CDR1 is MNHEY and CDR2 is SMNVEV (reference sequence). The V segment lost 5 bases and the J segment 5 bases; nucleotides outside the gene matches: 8. This CDR3 region has 14 residues. This CDR3 is CASSPRGVGTEAFF. For the CDR3, the DNA is TGTGCCAGCAGTCCCAGGGGGGTAGGAACTGAAGCTTTCTTT.

V usage is TRBV25-1 and J usage is TRBJ1-2; no reliable D call. Germline values: CDR1 MGHDK, CDR2 SYGVNS. Trimming took off 4 bases at V and 8 bases at J, with 14 bases between the two ends. CDR3 size: 13 residues. The CDR3 DNA reads as TGTGCCAGCAGTGGATCGGAGGGTGGAGGCTACACCTTC. It yields the protein CASSGSEGGGYTF.

Ten or more counts support this clonotype. The chain combines TRBV29-1 with TRBJ1-1; D gene unclear. The CDR3 has 12 residues. Germline V lookup: CDR1 SQVTM, CDR2 ANQGSEA. V lost 7 bases and J 5 bases, leaving 14 bases between the germline ends. The CDR3 DNA is TGCAGCGCCGGGCCGGGTGGTACTGAAGCTTTCTTT. As protein: CSAGPGGTEAFF.

This clonotype was seen ten or more times. This rearrangement joins TRBV11-2 to TRBJ2-7; no definite D call. Germline loops: CDR1 SGHAT, CDR2 FQNNGV. The V end was cut by 1 base, the J end by 2 bases, with 6 bases between. The CDR3 extends over 13 amino acids. CDR3 region: CASSLALTYEQYF. The CDR3 region has the DNA TGTGCCAGCAGCTTAGCGTTAACCTACGAGCAGTACTTC.

This clonotype has at least ten counts. The V gene is TRBV12-3 or TRBV12-4, the J gene TRBJ1-5; no firm D call. The CDR3 has 13 amino acids. The V gene lost 3 bases and the J gene lost 0 bases, with 3 bases spanning the gap. This CDR3 is CASSLGSNQPQHF. The CDR3 DNA is TGTGCCAGCAGTTTGGGTAGCAATCAGCCCCAGCATTTT.

This rearrangement joins TRBV27 to TRBJ2-3; D may correspond to TRBD1 or TRBD2 (6 bases each). The CDR3 spans 17 residues. V lost 7 bases, J lost 2 bases, and 22 bases lay in between. Germline CDR1 MNHEY, CDR2 SMNVEV (reference sequence). The CDR3: CASILRGPAVHTDTQYF. DNA for the CDR3: TGTGCCAGCATCCTACGGGGGCCGGCCGTTCACACAGATACGCAGTATTTT.

This chain connects TRBV7-2 to TRBJ2-1, with 8 bases matching TRBD2. Germline V lookup: CDR1 SGHTA, CDR2 FQGNSA. The CDR3 spans 15 residues. V lost 1 base and J lost 8; bases outside the gene matches: 7. The CDR3 reads CASSLVGRALDEQFF. CDR3 coding DNA: TGTGCCAGCAGCTTAGTCGGGAGGGCCTTGGATGAGCAGTTCTTC.

This sequence joins TRBV6-1 and TRBJ2-5; D unresolved. The CDR3 runs 13 residues. Germline V lookup: CDR1 MNHNS, CDR2 SASEGT. Deletions cut 8 bases from V and 1 base from J, with 11 bases between. The CDR3 DNA reads TGTGCCAGCTCCCTGACCTTCCAAGAGACCCAGTACTTC. Protein sequence: CASSLTFQETQYF.

The table lists this clonotype with a few counts. The rearrangement links TRBV6-2 or TRBV6-3 to TRBJ2-1, with 9 bases aligning to TRBD1. Germline assignment: CDR1 MNHEY and CDR2 SVGEGT. The ends lost 2 bases at V and 9 bases at J; junction bases unmatched: 5. This CDR3 comprises 14 residues. The CDR3 region is CASSYLTGGSEQFF. Written as DNA, the CDR3 is TGTGCCAGCAGTTACCTGACAGGGGGATCTGAGCAGTTCTTC.

This clonotype was observed at least ten times. The chain joins TRBV5-1 to TRBJ1-2; TRBD1 matches 8 bases. V was pared by 3 bases and J by 7 bases, with 17 bases of the junction left unmatched. The CDR3 has 17 amino acids. Germline CDR1 and CDR2: SGHRS and YFSETQ. The CDR3 DNA reads as TGCGCCAGCAGCTCACTGCCGGGACAGGCCGCTCCGGGTGGCTACACCTTC. Translating gives CASSSLPGQAAPGGYTF.